The rows below give T cell receptor beta chains drawn from one sample of a study of shared clonotypes between healthy human individuals. TCRdb's table, derived via immunoSEQ multiplex PCR, lists solely in-frame clones and lacks some. The top ten hold around 1.7% of the sample, which has about 2.1 million clones, just over 90% seen once. Material: naive CD8+ T cells from PBMCs. These receptors all come from a man between 18 and 35 years old in good health. Some clones in this sample may be carry-over from other donors' samples. Both conserved end residues are part of each CDR3. D genes are given only for firm matches. Clone size is shown for a subset of rows, as once, few, many or a class of expanded clone.

j_gene,v_gene,d_gene,abundance,CDR3nt,CDR3aa
TRBJ1-1,TRBV29-1,NA,few,TGCAGCACTTTAGGGGGGGAGAGCACTGAAGCTTTCTTT,CSTLGGESTEAFF
TRBJ1-6,TRBV5-4,TRBD1,NA,TGTGCCAGCAGCCCGGGACAGGGTAATTCACCCCTCCACTTT,CASSPGQGNSPLHF
TRBJ2-5,TRBV9,TRBD2,NA,TGTGCCAGCAGCGTAGGGCCGGGAGGGATCCAAGAGACCCAGTACTTC,CASSVGPGGIQETQYF
TRBJ2-3,TRBV5-1,TRBD2,once,TGCGCCAGCAGCCCGGGAACTAGCGGGAGGCTTTTTAATACGCAGTATTTT,CASSPGTSGRLFNTQYF
TRBJ2-5,TRBV9,NA,NA,TGTGCCAGCAGCGGAGGACGTAAGAGTGGTATAGAGACCCAGTACTTC,CASSGGRKSGIETQYF
TRBJ1-5,TRBV30,NA,NA,TGTGCCTGGAGTGGGGGAGGGAGGCAGCCCCAGCATTTT,CAWSGGGRQPQHF
TRBJ2-7,TRBV18,TRBD1,NA,TGTGCCAGCTCACCACCCGAGACAGGGGCCTACGAGCAGTACTTC,CASSPPETGAYEQYF
TRBJ1-1,TRBV19,NA,NA,TGTGCCAGTACCTCCGGGGCGGCCGGAACTGAAGCTTTCTTT,CASTSGAAGTEAFF
TRBJ1-5,TRBV19,NA,NA,TGTGCCAGTAGTATTCGTCCCTTCGTCAGGGTGAATAGCAATCAGCCCCAGCATTTT,CASSIRPFVRVNSNQPQHF
TRBJ2-3,TRBV7-3,TRBD2,NA,TGTGCCAGCAGCCCCAGACTAGCTTCAGATACGCAGTATTTT,CASSPRLASDTQYF
TRBJ1-1,TRBV4-3,TRBD1,NA,TGCGCCAGCAGCCAAGATCGACAGGCCTCAGGGGGCACTGAAGCTTTCTTT,CASSQDRQASGGTEAFF
TRBJ2-7,TRBV5-6,TRBD1,once,TGTGCCAGCAGCCCCGGACAGGGCGCCTACGAGCAGTACTTC,CASSPGQGAYEQYF
TRBJ2-3,TRBV28,NA,NA,TGTGCCAGCAGACCGATCCTGTTGGGGCAAACAGATACGCAGTATTTT,CASRPILLGQTDTQYF
TRBJ2-7,TRBV11-2,NA,NA,TGTGCCTGCCGACTAGGCCGTAACGAGCAGTACTTC,CACRLGRNEQYF
TRBJ1-1,TRBV5-8,TRBD1,NA,TGTGCCAGCAGCTGGAGACAGGGGATGAACACTGAAGCTTTCTTT,CASSWRQGMNTEAFF
TRBJ2-4,TRBV4-3,TRBD2,NA,TGCGCCAGCAGCCACCAAGTGGGACTAGCGGATCGAGGGGGAAACATTCAGTACTTC,CASSHQVGLADRGGNIQYF
TRBJ2-7,TRBV4-1,TRBD2,once,TGCGCCAGCAGCCAAGGTACGGGACTAGCGAAACCCTACGAGCAGTACTTC,CASSQGTGLAKPYEQYF
TRBJ1-1,TRBV4-1,NA,NA,TGCGCCAGCACCACCTTAGGGGACACTGAAGCTTTCTTT,CASTTLGDTEAFF
TRBJ2-2,TRBV11-3,TRBD2,NA,TGTGCCAGCAGCTCCCGGACTAGCGGGGGACCTAAAGAGCTGTTTTTT,CASSSRTSGGPKELFF
TRBJ2-5,TRBV6-1,TRBD2,NA,TGTGCCAGCAGTGAAGGGGGTAGCCCGGGGGGGACCCAGTACTTC,CASSEGGSPGGTQYF
TRBJ2-7,TRBV29-1,TRBD1,NA,TGCAGCGTTGAAAGACCGGGACAGGGCTACGAGCAGTACTTC,CSVERPGQGYEQYF
TRBJ2-3,TRBV7-9,NA,NA,TGTGCCAGCAGCCCAGGACGCGAAGATACGCAGTATTTT,CASSPGREDTQYF
TRBJ2-5,TRBV5-6,TRBD2,once,TGTGCCAGCAGCTTGGGGACTAGCCGGGAGCAGTACTTC,CASSLGTSREQYF
TRBJ1-5,TRBV5-4,TRBD1,NA,TGTGCCAGCAGCTGGGACAGGAGCAATCAGCCCCAGCATTTT,CASSWDRSNQPQHF
TRBJ2-7,TRBV19,TRBD2,NA,TGTGCCAGTTCTGTAGCGGGAGGGCCCCTCTACGAGCAGTACTTC,CASSVAGGPLYEQYF
TRBJ1-1,TRBV29-1,NA,NA,TGCAGCGTTGGTAGTACTGAAGCTTTCTTT,CSVGSTEAFF
TRBJ2-1,TRBV29-1,TRBD2,NA,TGCAGCGTTGATACTAGCGGGAGGAATGAGCAGTTCTTC,CSVDTSGRNEQFF
TRBJ2-7,TRBV29-1,NA,NA,TGCAGCGTCGGGATCGCCTACGAGCAGTACTTC,CSVGIAYEQYF
TRBJ1-2,TRBV28,NA,NA,TGTGCCAGCACAGCCCGAAAACCCAACTATGGCTACACCTTC,CASTARKPNYGYTF
TRBJ1-1,TRBV5-6,NA,NA,TGTGCCAGCAGCTTGGGTACCCCAGAAGCTTTCTTT,CASSLGTPEAFF